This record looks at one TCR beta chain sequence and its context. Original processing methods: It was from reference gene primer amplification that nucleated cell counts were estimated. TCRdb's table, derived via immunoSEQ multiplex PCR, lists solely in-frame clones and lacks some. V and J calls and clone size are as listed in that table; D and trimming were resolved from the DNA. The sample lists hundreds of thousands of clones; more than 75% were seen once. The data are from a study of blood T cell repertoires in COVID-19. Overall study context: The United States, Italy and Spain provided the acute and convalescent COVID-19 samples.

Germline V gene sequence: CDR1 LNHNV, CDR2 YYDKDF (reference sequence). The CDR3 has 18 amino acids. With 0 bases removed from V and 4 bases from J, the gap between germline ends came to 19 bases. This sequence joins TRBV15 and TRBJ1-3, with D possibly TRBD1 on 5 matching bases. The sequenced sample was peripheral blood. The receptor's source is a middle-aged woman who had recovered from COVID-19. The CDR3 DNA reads TGTGCCACCAGCAGAGATGTTTACGGGGGGAATGTAGGAAACACCATATATTTT. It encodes CATSRDVYGGNVGNTIYF.